Each of the 9 T cell receptor beta chains below was sequenced from the same sample in a study of CD8 T cells in Susac syndrome. When the RNA was reverse transcribed, random hexamers were used with an input of roughly 0.5 to 1 ug. Via MiXCR, TCRdb re-called the immunoSEQ multiplex PCR reads, giving one row per CDR3 protein. The sample lists approximately 130,000 distinct CDR3 sequences, around 91% occurring once. The sequencing input was CD8+ T cells from PBMCs. Every receptor here comes from a human donor with multiple sclerosis.

The rearrangement uses TRBV4-1 and TRBJ1-1; D unresolved. V gave up 1 base and J gave up 2 bases, with 11 bases separating them. This CDR3 region has 15 residues. The germline CDR1 and CDR2 sequences are MGHRA and YSYEKL. The CDR3 nucleotides are TGCGCCAGCAGCCAAGGGGCGGGAGTAAACACTGAAGCTTTCTTT. Its protein is CASSQGAGVNTEAFF.

The chain is built from TRBV12-3 or TRBV12-4 and TRBJ2-7; D may be TRBD2 (6 bases). The CDR3 is 14 residues long. V was cut by 4 bases and J by 3 bases, with 13 bases left in between. CDR3 sequence (DNA): TGTGCCAGCAGTTCCTCAGCGGAGGGCTACGAGCAGTACTTC. Residues: CASSSSAEGYEQYF.

The chain carries TRBV30 and TRBJ1-1; no definite D call. This CDR3 contains 13 residues. Trimming took 0 bases from V and 5 from J, leaving 10 bases between them. Germline V CDR1 and CDR2: GTSNPN, SVGIG (reference sequence). CDR3 sequence reads: CAWSVSSGTEAFF. The CDR3, as DNA: TGTGCCTGGAGTGTAAGCAGTGGGACTGAAGCTTTCTTT.

V and J are TRBV6-1 and TRBJ1-1; D is ambiguous. The germline V gene has CDR1 MNHNS and CDR2 SASEGT. The CDR3 length is 13 residues. Trimming pared 8 bases from V and 0 bases from J, leaving 10 bases between. CDR3 sequence (DNA): TGTGCCAGCGAGGCCAACCTGAACACTGAAGCTTTCTTT. It specifies CASEANLNTEAFF.

The rearrangement links TRBV11-2 to TRBJ2-7, with no clear D. V lost 2 bases to trimming and J lost 0 bases, with 5 bases between them. The CDR3 has 13 residues. Germline assignment: CDR1 SGHAT and CDR2 FQNNGV. CDR3 nucleotides: TGTGCCAGCAGCTTATGGGGCTCCTACGAGCAGTACTTC. The encoded protein is CASSLWGSYEQYF. Complete variable domain (other parts from reference TRBV11-2 and TRBJ2-7): EAGVAQSPRYKIIEKRQSVAFWCNPISGHATLYWYQQILGQGPKLLIQFQNNGVVDDSQLPKDRFSAERLKGVDSTLKIQPAKLEDSAVYLCASSLWGSYEQYFGPGTRLTVT.

CDR3 DNA sequence: TGTGCCAGCGATGTAGCGGGAGAGAATGAGCAGTTCTTC. This sequence encodes CASDVAGENEQFF. The chain joins TRBV28 to TRBJ2-1; TRBD2 agrees at 9 bases. Trimming cost V 8 bases and J 7 bases; bases outside gene matches: 6. CDR3 length equals 13 residues. CDR1 and CDR2 from the germline V gene are MDHEN and SYDVKM.

The V gene is TRBV9, the J gene TRBJ1-2; no clear D gene. V was trimmed by 4 bases and J by 0 bases, leaving 16 bases between them. This CDR3 spans 16 amino acids. Germline V gives CDR1 SGDLS, CDR2 YYNGEE. The CDR3 DNA reads as TGTGCCAGCAGCTTAGGGTCTACACATGCTAACTATGGCTACACCTTC. Translated, it gives CASSLGSTHANYGYTF. Looking up the rest from reference TRBV9 and TRBJ1-2 gives the full variable domain: DSGVTQTPKHLITATGQRVTLRCSPRSGDLSVYWYQQSLDQGLQFLIQYYNGEERAKGNILERFSAQQFPDLHSELNLSSLELGDSALYFCASSLGSTHANYGYTFGSGTRLTVV.

This chain connects TRBV6-6 to TRBJ1-2, with 10 bases that match TRBD1. The CDR3 is 15 residues long. The junction had 11 bases not matched to a gene; V was cut back by 5 bases and J by 8 bases. Germline V gene lookup returns CDR1 MNHNY and CDR2 SVGAGI (reference sequence). The CDR3 is CASSPTGTGEGGYTF. The CDR3 DNA sequence: TGTGCCAGCAGTCCTACTGGGACAGGGGAGGGCGGCTACACCTTC.

This clonotype is a singleton in its sample. This chain joins TRBV7-9 and TRBJ2-1, with 8 bases fitting TRBD2. This CDR3 comprises 15 residues. Germline-derived CDR1 and CDR2 are SEHNR and FQNEAQ (reference sequence). The V segment lost 6 bases and the J segment 9 bases; nucleotides outside the gene matches: 13. The CDR3 spells CASSYPSGGKGEQFF. The CDR3 DNA reads TGTGCCAGCAGTTATCCCAGCGGGGGTAAGGGTGAGCAGTTCTTC.